What follows is one TCR beta chain and its context. Its matching antigen is unknown. The data originate from a study of OX40 agonist ivuxolimab in advanced cancers. Study at large: Mean age roughly 65 years, range about 23 to 79; 82.7% male.

Overall study results and limits: People who partly responded at 0.1-3.0 mg/kg had some of the least clonal expansion seen. The CD4+ and CD8+ T cells in the blood had expanded clonally by week 6 at 0.1 to 3.0 mg/kg. CD8+ T cells were the subset that, on average, had more expanded clones than CD4+.

Trimming left V 7 bases short and J 2 bases short, with 8 bases between. Germline V gene data show CDR1 as MNHNS and CDR2 as SASEGT. The CDR3 has 12 residues. TCRdb's copy holds only in-frame clones and misses some; the assay was immunoSEQ multiplex PCR. The sample holds approximately 16,000 clones, roughly 79% seen once. The chain links TRBV6-1 to TRBJ2-5; the D gene is possibly TRBD1 (5 bases). The specimen comprised CD4+ or CD8+ T cells sorted from blood, sampled in a trial of the OX40 agonist ivuxolimab. This TCR came from an adult with an advanced solid tumor such as melanoma, head and neck, liver or kidney cancer. This CDR3 is CASKGWQETQYF. The CDR3 nucleotides read TGTGCCAGCAAGGGGTGGCAAGAGACCCAGTACTTC.